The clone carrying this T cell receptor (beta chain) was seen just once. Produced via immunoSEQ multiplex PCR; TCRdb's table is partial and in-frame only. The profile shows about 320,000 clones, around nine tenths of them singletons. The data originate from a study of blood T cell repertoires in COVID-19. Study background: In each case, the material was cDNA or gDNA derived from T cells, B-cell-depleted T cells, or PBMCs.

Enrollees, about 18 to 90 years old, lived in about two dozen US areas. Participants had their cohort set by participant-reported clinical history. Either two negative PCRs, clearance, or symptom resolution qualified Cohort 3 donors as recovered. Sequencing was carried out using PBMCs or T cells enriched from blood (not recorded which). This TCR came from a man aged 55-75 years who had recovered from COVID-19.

CDR3 sequence reads: CASSSGRSSYNEQFF. The CDR3 DNA follows: TGTGCCAGCAGTAGCGGGAGAAGCTCCTACAATGAGCAGTTCTTC. This chain uses TRBV6-5 with TRBJ2-1; 8 bases fit TRBD2. The CDR3 length is 15 residues. The J segment lost 0 bases and the V segment lost 5 bases, leaving 3 bases of the junction unmatched. CDR1 and CDR2 (germline): MNHEY, SVGAGI.